Reported below is one T cell receptor beta chain. The CDR3 is 13 amino acids. Germline V gene sequence: CDR1 LNHNV, CDR2 YYDKDF (reference sequence). V was pared by 0 bases and J by 2 bases, with 4 bases between. The data were obtained in a study of blood T cell repertoires in COVID-19. The data were produced by immunoSEQ multiplex PCR, yet TCRdb's version contains in-frame clones alone and is incomplete. The table shows under 200,000 clones, with 89% occurring only once. The J gene is TRBJ1-2, the V gene TRBV15; D gene unclear. This sequence was found in a woman between 18 and 29 years old who had recovered from COVID-19. Specimen: PBMCs or T cells enriched from blood (not recorded which). The CDR3 here is CATSRELNYGYTF. CDR3 DNA sequence: TGTGCCACCAGCAGAGAGTTAAACTATGGCTACACCTTC.